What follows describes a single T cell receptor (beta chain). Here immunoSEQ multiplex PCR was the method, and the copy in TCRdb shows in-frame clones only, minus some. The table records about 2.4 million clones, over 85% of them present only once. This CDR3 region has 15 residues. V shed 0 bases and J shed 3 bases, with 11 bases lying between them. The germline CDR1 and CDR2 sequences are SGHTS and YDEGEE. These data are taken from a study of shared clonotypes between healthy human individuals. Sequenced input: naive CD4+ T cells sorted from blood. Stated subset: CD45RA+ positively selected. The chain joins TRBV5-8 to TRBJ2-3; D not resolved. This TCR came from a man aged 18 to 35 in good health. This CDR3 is CASSLVPPATDTQYF. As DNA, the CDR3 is TGTGCCAGCAGCTTGGTCCCCCCAGCAACAGATACGCAGTATTTT.